The 21 T cell receptor beta chains below all came from one sample that was sequenced in a study of blood T cell repertoires in COVID-19. Profiling relied on immunoSEQ multiplex PCR, and the TCRdb table lists in-frame clones only, not all of them. The repertoire holds about 170,000 clones, with 70% to 80% as singletons. The specimen was peripheral blood. The receptor source for this set is a man aged 60 to 75 with acute or convalescent COVID-19.

This clone was observed once. The CDR3 DNA reads as TGTGCCAGCAGCTTGACAGGTTACAATGAGCAGTTCTTC. It yields the protein CASSLTGYNEQFF. The chain is built from TRBV7-7 and TRBJ2-1, with a weak D call TRBD1 (6 bases). The germline CDR1 and CDR2 sequences are SSHAT and FNYEAQ (reference sequence). The length of the CDR3 is 13 residues. The V and J ends lost 3 bases and 4 bases respectively, with 7 bases between them.

This clone appeared a single time. A read error may produce the germline difference seen at one junction end. V usage is TRBV5-4 and J usage is TRBJ2-1; 9 positions match TRBD1. The germline V gene encodes CDR1 SGHNT and CDR2 YYREEE (reference sequence). The CDR3 extends over 13 amino acids. This CDR3 reads CASSLEGDRVKIF. The CDR3 DNA reads as TGTGCCAGCAGCCTCGAGGGGGACAGGGTAAAGATCTTC.

The V gene is TRBV6-5, the J gene TRBJ1-5; no firm D call. The CDR3 length is 14 residues. Germline V gene sequence: CDR1 MNHEY, CDR2 SVGAGI. V was clipped by 7 bases and J by 0 bases, with 10 bases between them. The CDR3 protein is CASNPFNSNQPQHF. The CDR3 region has the DNA TGTGCCAGCAATCCGTTTAATAGCAATCAGCCCCAGCATTTT.

V is TRBV21-1 and J is TRBJ1-4; the DNA was not used to check the table's D call, TRBD1. TRBV21-1 is a known pseudogene. This CDR3 spans 18 amino acids. The CDR3 reads CASSKAQPKLSDGEKLFF. The CDR3 DNA reads as TGTGCCAGCAGCAAAGCACAGCCCAAACTCTCCGACGGTGAAAAACTGTTTTTT.

This clone has a handful of counts. V and J are TRBV7-8 and TRBJ1-1; TRBD1 is a possible D gene (6 bases). The germline V gene has CDR1 SGHVS and CDR2 FQNEAQ. The CDR3 is made up of 14 amino acids. V was trimmed by 1 base and J by 1 base, leaving 7 bases between them. The CDR3 protein is CASSLGTANTEAFF. In DNA form, the CDR3 reads TGTGCCAGCAGCTTAGGGACAGCGAACACTGAAGCTTTCTTT.

This clone is a singleton in its sample. V usage is TRBV5-1 and J usage is TRBJ2-6; TRBD1 might be the D (6 bases). Germline V CDR1 and CDR2: SGHRS, YFSETQ. The CDR3 sequence is 17 residues long. Trimming shortened V by 3 bases and J by 0 bases, and 13 bases separated the two germline ends. The DNA of the CDR3 is TGCGCCAGCAGCTCCGGGACAAAACACTCTGGGGCCAACGTCCTGACTTTC. This codes for CASSSGTKHSGANVLTF.

This chain joins TRBV10-3 and TRBJ2-3; D is perhaps TRBD1 (7 bases). The CDR3 is made up of 15 amino acids. Germline values: CDR1 ENHRY, CDR2 SYGVKD. V lost 6 bases, J lost 0 bases, and 13 bases lay in between. CDR3 in amino acids: CAISSQGGSTDTQYF. The CDR3 region has the DNA TGTGCCATCAGCTCTCAGGGGGGAAGCACAGATACGCAGTATTTT.

The rearrangement joins TRBV2 to TRBJ2-1, with D tentatively TRBD2 (6 bases). CDR3 length: 11 amino acids. CDR1 is SNHLY and CDR2 is FYNNEI in the germline V gene. Trimming shortened V by 6 bases and J by 13 bases, and 13 bases separated the two germline ends. The CDR3 DNA follows: TGTGCCAGCAGCCCTGGGAGGCTTCAGTTCTTC. Translation gives CASSPGRLQFF.

The rearrangement links TRBV7-2 to TRBJ1-5; a weak D match, TRBD1 (5 bases). V lost 5 bases and J lost 5, with 13 bases in between. The CDR3 has 14 residues. CDR1 and CDR2 from the germline V gene are SGHTA and FQGNSA. The CDR3 sequence is CASSPGLSYQPQHF. CDR3 DNA: TGTGCCAGCAGCCCGGGACTCTCTTATCAGCCCCAGCATTTT.

As to this clone: Other DNA sequences from this sample encode an identical CDR3 as well. This chain connects TRBV5-4 to TRBJ2-7, with TRBD2 identical over 13 bases. V lost 3 bases and J lost 4; bases outside the gene matches: 4. The CDR3 covers 15 residues. CDR1 is SGHNT and CDR2 is YYREEE in the germline V gene (reference sequence). CDR3 amino acids: CASSSPGLAGYEQYF. The CDR3 DNA reads TGTGCCAGCAGCTCTCCGGGACTAGCGGGGTACGAGCAGTACTTC.

This clone was seen at least ten times. V gene TRBV2 combines with J gene TRBJ2-6; 7 bases agree with TRBD1. This CDR3 region has 15 residues. The germline V gene has CDR1 SNHLY and CDR2 FYNNEI. V trimming: 7 bases; J trimming: 1 base; junction bases outside the gene matches: 4. The CDR3 here is CASKIQGSGANVLTF. CDR3 coding DNA: TGTGCCAGCAAGATACAGGGGTCTGGGGCCAACGTCCTGACTTTC.

The chain recombines TRBV5-8 with TRBJ1-4; TRBD1 matches 7 bases. With 0 bases clipped from V and 7 bases from J, the junction kept 6 bases outside the gene matches. Germline V gives CDR1 SGHTS, CDR2 YDEGEE. This CDR3 has 15 amino acids. The CDR3 DNA follows: TGTGCCAGCAGCTTGGTCGGATCAGGGGGTGAAAAACTGTTTTTT. This codes for CASSLVGSGGEKLFF.

The DNA of the CDR3 is TGCAGCATTTGGACAGGGGGGAGCACTGAAGCTTTCTTT. Encoded protein: CSIWTGGSTEAFF. The chain links TRBV29-1 to TRBJ1-1; 10 bases are a match to TRBD1. V dropped 8 bases and J dropped 4; count of bases not matched to a gene: 7. The CDR3 contains 13 residues. Germline CDR1 and CDR2: SQVTM and ANQGSEA.

This clone is a singleton in its sample. The chain links TRBV30 to TRBJ2-5; D is possibly TRBD2 (6 bases). This CDR3 contains 14 residues. CDR1 and CDR2 from the germline V gene are GTSNPN and SVGIG (reference sequence). Trimming removed 1 base at V and 4 bases at J, with 13 bases between. Here the CDR3 DNA reads TGTGCCTGGAGTGAAGGAGGGTTTGGAGAGACCCAGTACTTC. Translating gives CAWSEGGFGETQYF.

The table lists this clone with a few counts. The chain employs TRBV5-1 and TRBJ2-7; TRBD1 is a possible D gene (6 bases). The germline V gene has CDR1 SGHRS and CDR2 YFSETQ. V lost 4 bases, J lost 2 bases, and 16 bases lay in between. There are 15 residues in the CDR3. The CDR3 bases are TGCGCCAGCAGCCCCAGGGGAACTAACACCTACGAGCAGTACTTC. This gives the protein CASSPRGTNTYEQYF.

This sequence joins TRBV6-5 and TRBJ2-7; maybe TRBD1 (6 bases). V was shortened by 4 bases and J by 7 bases, with 11 bases between the two germline ends. Per the germline V gene, CDR1 is MNHEY and CDR2 is SVGAGI. CDR3 length: 12 residues. CDR3 residues: CASSFSGQEQYF. The CDR3 nucleotides are TGTGCCAGCAGTTTTTCGGGACAAGAGCAGTACTTC.

The chain recombines TRBV12-3 or TRBV12-4 with TRBJ2-7; 8 bases line up with TRBD1. CDR3 length equals 13 residues. With 6 bases clipped from V and 2 bases from J, the junction kept 3 bases outside the gene matches. The CDR3 sequence is CASRDRATYEQYF. DNA of the CDR3: TGTGCCAGCAGGGACAGGGCAACCTACGAGCAGTACTTC.

V and J are TRBV6-6 and TRBJ2-1; 11 bases fit TRBD2. The germline V gene encodes CDR1 MNHNY and CDR2 SVGAGI (reference sequence). The CDR3 has 16 amino acids. With V trimmed by 4 bases and J by 6 bases, 8 bases remained unmatched. CDR3 protein: CASSSPRLAGGNEQFF. CDR3 sequence (DNA): TGTGCCAGCAGTTCCCCGAGGCTAGCGGGGGGCAATGAGCAGTTCTTC.

The CDR3 loop reads CASSTRTGVREQYF. The CDR3 DNA follows: TGTGCCAGCAGCACCAGGACAGGGGTGAGGGAGCAGTACTTC. The chain combines TRBV7-8 with TRBJ2-7, with 9 bases aligning to TRBD1. CDR3 length: 14 amino acids. V lost 5 bases and J lost 7; bases outside the gene matches: 9. The germline V gene encodes CDR1 SGHVS and CDR2 FQNEAQ.

The chain links TRBV9 to TRBJ2-5, with 8 bases matching TRBD2. The CDR3 runs 17 residues. Looked up from germline, CDR1 is SGDLS and CDR2 is YYNGEE. V shed 0 bases, J shed 5 bases, and the junction held 12 bases outside the gene matches. The CDR3 DNA reads as TGTGCCAGCAGCGTAGGTGTAGCGGGGTACGGGGTGGAGACCCAGTACTTC. It is translated as CASSVGVAGYGVETQYF. The whole variable domain, filled in from reference TRBV9 and TRBJ2-5, reads DSGVTQTPKHLITATGQRVTLRCSPRSGDLSVYWYQQSLDQGLQFLIQYYNGEERAKGNILERFSAQQFPDLHSELNLSSLELGDSALYFCASSVGVAGYGVETQYFGPGTRLLVL.

This chain connects TRBV19 to TRBJ1-5; D uncertain. Trimming took off 3 bases at V and 3 bases at J, with 6 bases between the two ends. CDR1 and CDR2 (germline): LNHDA, SQIVND (reference sequence). CDR3 length: 13 residues. This CDR3 reads CASSIGVNQPQHF. The CDR3 DNA is TGTGCCAGTAGTATCGGGGTCAATCAGCCCCAGCATTTT. Filled out from reference TRBV19 and TRBJ1-5, the complete variable domain reads DGGITQSPKYLFRKEGQNVTLSCEQNLNHDAMYWYRQDPGQGLRLIYYSQIVNDFQKGDIAEGYSVSREKKESFPLTVTSAQKNPTAFYLCASSIGVNQPQHFGDGTRLSIL.